This T cell receptor beta chain was recorded in a study of blood T cell repertoires in COVID-19. In the study overall: The United States, Italy and Spain provided the acute and convalescent COVID-19 samples.

This clone was counted once. V was shortened by 6 bases and J by 6 bases, with 12 bases between the two germline ends. CDR1 and CDR2 (germline): MDHEN, SYDVKM. The CDR3 contains 13 residues. Study members were between about 18 and 100 years old and lived in about two dozen US regions. Participants were placed into cohorts based on the clinical history they reported. Sequencing used immunoSEQ multiplex PCR; TCRdb keeps in-frame clones, though not all of them. The sample includes 150,000 to 200,000 clones, roughly three quarters seen only once; the top ten take roughly a sixth. Sequenced: PBMCs or T cells enriched from blood (not recorded which). The V gene is TRBV28, the J gene TRBJ1-5; possible D gene TRBD1, 6 bases. The source of this sequence is a woman aged 45-59 years with acute COVID-19. CDR3 coding DNA: TGTGCCAGCAGGTCAGGGGCGGGTCAGCCCCAGCATTTT. Translation: CASRSGAGQPQHF. The full variable domain, completed using reference TRBV28 and TRBJ1-5, is DVKVTQSSRYLVKRTGEKVFLECVQDMDHENMFWYRQDPGLGLRLIYFSYDVKMKEKGDIPEGYSVSREKKERFSLILESASTNQTSMYLCASRSGAGQPQHFGDGTRLSIL.